Included here is one T cell receptor (beta chain) sequence, with context. Its antigen is undetermined. V was pared by 9 bases and J by 5 bases, with 23 bases between. CDR1 is MNHEY, CDR2 SMNVEV, per germline (reference sequence). The CDR3 is made up of 16 amino acids. The record originates from a study of T cell responses to AZD1222 COVID-19 vaccine. Sequencing was performed with immunoSEQ multiplex PCR; in TCRdb, only in-frame clones are kept and a portion is missing. The sample has 95,000 to 150,000 clones, 88% seen once; the top ten hold roughly 4%. Study-level points and caveats: Donors skewed white British and female; clonal diversity was possibly underestimated.

The receptor comes from an adult in good health. The sequencing here drew on peripheral blood, taken on day 0 of AZD1222 vaccination. The chain links TRBV27 to TRBJ2-1, with a tentative D call TRBD2 (6 bases). The CDR3 reads CASALWAGRGNNEQFF. As DNA, the CDR3 is TGTGCCAGTGCTCTGTGGGCGGGGCGAGGAAACAATGAGCAGTTCTTC.